This T cell receptor (beta chain) was observed in a study of shared clonotypes between healthy human individuals. Several immunoSEQ plates received, in even portions, the genomic DNA of each subset. Assay used: immunoSEQ multiplex PCR; TCRdb lists only in-frame clones, some missing. Here the sample spans some 1,900,000 clones, about 95% being singletons. This clone was picked up one time. This CDR3 has 13 residues. Between the trimmed V and J ends, which lost 4 bases and 5 bases, there was a span of 11 bases. From germline, CDR1 is MNHNY and CDR2 SVGAGI (reference sequence). CD45RO negativity and positive selection for CCR7 defined naive CD8 cells, a population that excluded terminally differentiated effector memory CD45RA+ cells. Adults of Caucasian background living in Nashville, Tennessee made up all donors.

This TCR came from a man younger than 35 in good health. This chain connects TRBV6-6 to TRBJ2-5; D not resolved. The sample taken for sequencing was naive CD8+ T cells sorted from blood. CDR3 protein: CASSSTAWETQYF. The CDR3 region has the DNA TGTGCCAGCAGTTCGACGGCCTGGGAGACCCAGTACTTC.